This passage covers 19 T cell receptor beta chains from one sample sequenced in a study of shared clonotypes between healthy human individuals. Naive CD8 isolation took CD45RO-negative cells positively selected for CCR7 and excluded terminally differentiated effector memory CD45RA+ cells. The assay was immunoSEQ multiplex PCR, and TCRdb's table has in-frame clones only and misses some. The sample includes about 2.1 million clones, around 93% of them seen just once. The material sequenced was naive CD8+ T cells from PBMCs. These receptors were collected from a young man in good health. Some clones in this sample may be carry-over from other donors' samples.

The gene calls are TRBV27 and TRBJ1-4; unclear D gene. This CDR3 comprises 14 residues. In germline, CDR1 is MNHEY, CDR2 SMNVEV (reference sequence). Deletions cut 6 bases from V and 6 bases from J, with 14 bases between. The CDR3 DNA sequence: TGTGCCAGCAGCTCGAGGGCGGCGTATGAAAAACTGTTTTTT. As protein: CASSSRAAYEKLFF. The full variable domain, in which reference TRBV27 and TRBJ1-4 provide the parts outside the CDR3, is EAQVTQNPRYLITVTGKKLTVTCSQNMNHEYMSWYRQDPGLGLRQIYYSMNVEVTDKGDVPEGYKVSRKEKRNFPLILESPSPNQTSLYFCASSSRAAYEKLFFGSGTQLSVL.

For the CDR3, the DNA is TGTGCCAGCAGTTTACGCGGGAACAATGAGCAGTTCTTC. Encoded protein: CASSLRGNNEQFF. This chain connects TRBV27 to TRBJ2-1, with a tentative D call TRBD2 (6 bases). The CDR3 sequence is 13 residues long. With 2 bases removed from V and 5 bases from J, the gap between germline ends came to 7 bases. Germline CDR1 is MNHEY and CDR2 is SMNVEV (reference sequence).

On this clone: Other DNA variants within this sample encode the same CDR3. J is TRBJ2-7 and V is TRBV9; D ambiguous. The CDR3 runs to 13 residues. Germline V CDR1 and CDR2: SGDLS, YYNGEE. Trimming removed 0 bases from V and 0 bases from J, with 4 bases in between. The CDR3: CASSVAASYEQYF. CDR3 bases: TGTGCCAGCAGCGTAGCAGCCTCCTACGAGCAGTACTTC.

This chain uses TRBV7-3 with TRBJ1-1, with D possibly being TRBD1 (5 bases). With 5 bases removed from V and 8 bases from J, the gap between germline ends came to 21 bases. The CDR3 is made up of 15 amino acids. Germline-derived CDR1 and CDR2 are SGHTA and FQGTGA. As DNA, the CDR3 is TGTGCCAGCAGCCCAACCCGGACCCTCGGGGGGGAAGCTTTCTTT. This encodes CASSPTRTLGGEAFF.

In this sample, this clone turned up once. The CDR3 region is CASSLALSGGYGYTF. The CDR3 DNA sequence: TGTGCCAGCAGCTTGGCATTATCCGGAGGCTATGGCTACACCTTC. The J gene is TRBJ1-2, the V gene TRBV5-6; D remains ambiguous. The CDR3 is 15 residues long. Per germline, CDR1 SGHDT and CDR2 YYEEEE. V was shortened by 0 bases and J by 4 bases, with 13 bases between the two germline ends.

The rearrangement joins TRBV7-9 to TRBJ2-7; D gene unclear. Germline V gene sequence: CDR1 SEHNR, CDR2 FQNEAQ (reference sequence). The ends were cut back, 0 bases at V and 3 bases at J, with 15 bases in the middle. The CDR3 is 16 amino acids. CDR3 region: CASSLAVPESVYEQYF. The CDR3, as DNA: TGTGCCAGCAGCTTAGCGGTACCGGAGTCAGTCTACGAGCAGTACTTC.

The J gene is TRBJ2-7, the V gene TRBV30; TRBD2 matches 12 bases. This CDR3 contains 13 residues. Germline V CDR1 and CDR2: GTSNPN, SVGIG (reference sequence). The CDR3 sequence: CASRTSGISEQYF. The CDR3 region has the DNA TGTGCTTCCCGGACTAGCGGGATTAGCGAGCAGTACTTC.

The chain links TRBV4-2 to TRBJ2-2; D might be TRBD2 (6 bases). The CDR3 runs 15 residues. Germline assignment: CDR1 LGHNA and CDR2 YNFKEQ. V lost 1 base and J 6 bases, leaving 12 bases between the germline ends. Written as DNA, the CDR3 is TGTGCCAGCAGCCAAGGGGGGGAGCCCCCCGGGGAGCTGTTTTTT. It codes for CASSQGGEPPGELFF.

The rearrangement uses TRBV27 and TRBJ1-1; D is unresolved. Germline CDR1 is MNHEY and CDR2 is SMNVEV (reference sequence). This CDR3 spans 16 amino acids. The germline V and J ends were trimmed by 2 bases and 4 bases, with 17 bases remaining between them. CDR3 in amino acids: CASSLGPPGFGTEAFF. Written as DNA, the CDR3 is TGTGCCAGCAGTTTAGGTCCTCCGGGGTTCGGCACTGAAGCTTTCTTT.

The chain combines TRBV7-9 with TRBJ2-1; 8 nucleotides agree with TRBD2. Trimming took 4 bases from V and 9 from J; bases not matched to a gene: 5. The CDR3 contains 13 residues. Per the germline V gene, CDR1 is SEHNR and CDR2 is FQNEAQ (reference sequence). CDR3 region: CASSYPGGVEQFF. In DNA, the CDR3 is TGTGCCAGCAGCTACCCCGGGGGGGTTGAGCAGTTCTTC.

A single count supports this clone. The chain combines TRBV9 with TRBJ1-2, with D possibly being TRBD1 (6 bases). The V gene lost 2 bases and the J gene lost 8 bases, with 13 bases spanning the gap. The CDR3 is 13 amino acids. From germline, CDR1 is SGDLS and CDR2 YYNGEE. The CDR3 reads CASSVGRGKGYTF. The DNA of the CDR3 is TGTGCCAGCAGCGTCGGCAGGGGCAAGGGCTACACCTTC.

V gene TRBV9 combines with J gene TRBJ2-7; maybe TRBD2 (6 bases). The ends were cut back, 3 bases at V and 1 base at J, with 17 bases in the middle. The CDR3 extends over 16 amino acids. Germline values: CDR1 SGDLS, CDR2 YYNGEE. The CDR3 DNA reads TGTGCCAGCAGCGCAGGGACGATTGGGAGGTCCTACGAGCAGTACTTC. As protein: CASSAGTIGRSYEQYF.

This clone was detected once. The V gene is TRBV7-9, the J gene TRBJ1-2; possibly TRBD1 for D (5 bases). Trimming left V 6 bases short and J 10 bases short, with 12 bases between. The CDR3 spans 11 residues. CDR1 and CDR2 from the germline V gene are SEHNR and FQNEAQ (reference sequence). The CDR3 spells CASRQTGDYTF. DNA of the CDR3: TGTGCCAGCAGACAAACGGGGGACTACACCTTC.

V gene TRBV29-1 combines with J gene TRBJ1-1, with D tentatively TRBD1 (6 bases). Trimming removed 6 bases at V and 4 bases at J, with 12 bases between. The length of the CDR3 is 12 residues. The germline V gene encodes CDR1 SQVTM and CDR2 ANQGSEA. CDR3 region: CSVLEGGTEAFF. DNA of the CDR3: TGCAGCGTCCTAGAGGGGGGCACTGAAGCTTTCTTT.

The chain has TRBV6-1 and TRBJ1-1; D gene unclear. The CDR3 is made up of 16 amino acids. CDR1 and CDR2 (germline): MNHNS, SASEGT. Deletions cut 3 bases from V and 0 bases from J, with 14 bases between. The CDR3, as DNA: TGTGCCAGCAGTGAGGTGGCGGGAATTGTGAACACTGAAGCTTTCTTT. This codes for CASSEVAGIVNTEAFF.

V gene TRBV7-9 combines with J gene TRBJ1-2; D may be TRBD1 (5 bases). There are 15 residues in the CDR3. V gave up 3 bases and J gave up 2 bases, with 13 bases separating them. Germline CDR1 SEHNR, CDR2 FQNEAQ (reference sequence). CDR3 residues: CASSFAGIQNYGYTF. The CDR3 nucleotides read TGTGCCAGCAGCTTCGCAGGGATTCAGAACTATGGCTACACCTTC.

The J gene is TRBJ2-1, the V gene TRBV6-5, with D possibly being TRBD2 (7 bases). Germline V gene sequence: CDR1 MNHEY, CDR2 SVGAGI. Trimming cost V 5 bases and J 4 bases, with 15 bases left between them. The CDR3 consists of 15 residues. DNA of the CDR3: TGTGCCAGCAGTCCGAGGCGGGGGCCTTACAATGAGCAGTTCTTC. It is translated as CASSPRRGPYNEQFF.

Only one count was recorded for this clone. The chain carries TRBV28 and TRBJ1-1; 8 positions match TRBD1. Germline V gene sequence: CDR1 MDHEN, CDR2 SYDVKM. J gave up 5 bases and V 4 bases, and 12 bases lay outside the gene matches. The CDR3 runs 16 residues. CDR3 residues: CASSSYRGEAKTEAFF. The CDR3 DNA reads as TGTGCCAGCAGTTCTTACAGGGGGGAAGCGAAAACTGAAGCTTTCTTT.

The chain combines TRBV4-1 with TRBJ2-3; the match to TRBD2 covers 8 bases. The CDR3 runs 18 residues. Germline lookup yields CDR1 MGHRA and CDR2 YSYEKL. Germline trimming cut 4 bases from V and 4 bases from J; bases unmatched to any gene: 16. The CDR3 here is CASSPRTGGRFSPDTQYF. CDR3 coding DNA: TGCGCCAGCAGCCCACGAACTGGCGGGAGGTTTTCCCCAGATACGCAGTATTTT.